Each of the 6 T cell receptor beta chains below was sequenced from the same sample in a study of T cell responses to AZD1222 COVID-19 vaccine. Data came from immunoSEQ multiplex PCR; TCRdb stores just in-frame clones and leaves some out. The sample carries some 130,000 clones, 85% to 90% recorded once. Sequenced here: peripheral blood, sampled on day 0 of AZD1222 vaccination. The source of these receptors is an adult in good health.

The chain employs TRBV3-1 (or the pseudogene TRBV3-2) and TRBJ2-3, with a tentative D call TRBD2 (6 bases). The germline V gene has CDR1 LGHDT and CDR2 YNNKEL (reference sequence). Trimming cost V 0 bases and J 1 base, with 17 bases left between them. The CDR3 extends over 18 amino acids. CDR3 nucleotide sequence: TGTGCCAGCAGCCAAGATACCTTGAAAATAGCGGGCACAGATACGCAGTATTTT. Amino acid sequence: CASSQDTLKIAGTDTQYF.

The genes are TRBV28 and TRBJ1-5; D is perhaps TRBD1 (6 bases). This CDR3 has 16 amino acids. Germline CDR1 reads MDHEN; CDR2 reads SYDVKM. Trimming stripped 5 bases from V and 3 bases from J, with 17 bases between. CDR3 nucleotides: TGTGCCAGCAGTCTCTGGGGGGCCGGTCACAATCAGCCCCAGCATTTT. Translated: CASSLWGAGHNQPQHF. Filled out from reference TRBV28 and TRBJ1-5, the complete variable domain reads DVKVTQSSRYLVKRTGEKVFLECVQDMDHENMFWYRQDPGLGLRLIYFSYDVKMKEKGDIPEGYSVSREKKERFSLILESASTNQTSMYLCASSLWGAGHNQPQHFGDGTRLSIL.

The J gene is TRBJ1-1, the V gene TRBV14; possible D gene TRBD1, 5 bases. The CDR3 covers 12 residues. The germline gives CDR1 SGHDN, CDR2 FVKESK. V was pared by 8 bases and J by 8 bases, with 15 bases between. CDR3 DNA: TGTGCCAGCCGGGGGTGGGAATTCGAAGCTTTCTTT. Residues: CASRGWEFEAFF.

This clone showed up just once. The J gene is TRBJ1-4, the V gene TRBV7-9; 7 nucleotides match TRBD1. V was clipped by 0 bases and J by 7 bases; unmatched bases: 2. The length of the CDR3 is 14 residues. Per germline, CDR1 SEHNR and CDR2 FQNEAQ (reference sequence). DNA of the CDR3: TGTGCCAGCAGCTTAGCAGGGGGCGGTGAAAAACTGTTTTTT. It specifies CASSLAGGGEKLFF. The variable domain in full, completed from reference TRBV7-9 and TRBJ1-4, reads DTGVSQNPRHKITKRGQNVTFRCDPISEHNRLYWYRQTLGQGPEFLTYFQNEAQLEKSRLLSDRFSAERPKGSFSTLEIQRTEQGDSAMYLCASSLAGGGEKLFFGSGTQLSVL.

The V call is TRBV30, the J call TRBJ1-1; a possible D gene is TRBD1 (6 bases). There are 10 residues in the CDR3. Germline V gives CDR1 GTSNPN, CDR2 SVGIG (reference sequence). V lost 1 base and J lost 11, with 8 bases in between. The CDR3 DNA reads TGTGCCTGGAGTGAAAGGGGGGCTTTCTTT. Its protein is CAWSERGAFF. Together with reference TRBV30 and TRBJ1-1, the CDR3 gives the full variable domain: SQTIHQWPATLVQPVGSPLSLECTVEGTSNPNLYWYRQAAGRGLQLLFYSVGIGQISSEVPQNLSASRPQDRQFILSSKKLLLSDSGFYLCAWSERGAFFGQGTRLTVV.

In this sample, this clone turned up a few times. The V and J genes are TRBV7-2 and TRBJ2-3, with D perhaps assigned TRBD1 or TRBD2 (5 bases each). Germline assignment: CDR1 SGHTA and CDR2 FQGNSA. V was shortened by 3 bases and J by 6 bases, with 16 bases between the two germline ends. CDR3 length: 15 amino acids. Here the CDR3 DNA reads TGTGCCAGCAGCTTCTATCTAGGGACCGGGGATACGCAGTATTTT. Encoded protein: CASSFYLGTGDTQYF.